What follows are 5 T cell receptor beta chains derived from one specimen sequenced in a study of glioma-infiltrating T cells after dendritic cell vaccination. Libraries were prepared by immunoSEQ multiplex PCR; TCRdb keeps only in-frame clonotypes and omits some of them. The sample holds approximately 64,000 clones, 82% seen once. Sequenced material: blood, taken before dendritic cell vaccination. These receptor sequences come from a human donor with glioblastoma.

The CDR3 loop is CASTLTGEASYGYTF. The DNA of the CDR3 is TGTGCCAGCACGTTAACAGGTGAAGCGTCCTATGGCTACACCTTC. The chain is built from TRBV5-5 and TRBJ1-2, with D possibly TRBD1 on 5 matching bases. Germline CDR1 reads SGHKS; CDR2 reads YYEKEE (reference sequence). The CDR3 sequence is 15 residues long. Trimming took 6 bases from V and 4 from J, leaving 19 bases between them.

The chain has TRBV5-1 and TRBJ2-1; perhaps TRBD2 as D (7 bases). This CDR3 comprises 15 residues. V was pared by 1 base and J by 8 bases, with 16 bases between. CDR1 SGHRS and CDR2 YFSETQ come from the germline V gene. CDR3 sequence (DNA): TGCGCCAGCAGCTTGCGAGGGGGGGCCTCGGATGAGCAGTTCTTC. It is translated as CASSLRGGASDEQFF.

This chain uses TRBV5-6 with TRBJ2-1; the match to TRBD1 covers 7 bases. V was pared by 4 bases and J by 3 bases, with 13 bases of the junction left unmatched. The CDR3 spans 17 residues. CDR1 and CDR2 (germline): SGHDT, YYEEEE. The CDR3 nucleotides are TGTGCCAGCAGCCCCCGAAGGACAGGCCTTTACTACAATGAGCAGTTCTTC. It codes for CASSPRRTGLYYNEQFF.

The gene calls are TRBV9 and TRBJ2-3; 11 positions match TRBD2. The CDR3 totals 18 residues. With 3 bases clipped from V and 0 bases from J, the junction kept 9 bases outside the gene matches. From germline, CDR1 is SGDLS and CDR2 YYNGEE. CDR3 DNA sequence: TGTGCCAGCAGCGCTCCGACTAGCGGGGTGACTAGCACAGATACGCAGTATTTT. Translating gives CASSAPTSGVTSTDTQYF.

V and J are TRBV27 and TRBJ2-1; D is unresolved. This CDR3 contains 16 residues. V lost 6 bases and J 5 bases, leaving 20 bases between the germline ends. In germline, CDR1 is MNHEY, CDR2 SMNVEV (reference sequence). CDR3: CASSSPRPTRNNEQFF. The CDR3 nucleotides are TGTGCCAGCAGCTCCCCGCGGCCAACACGAAACAATGAGCAGTTCTTC.